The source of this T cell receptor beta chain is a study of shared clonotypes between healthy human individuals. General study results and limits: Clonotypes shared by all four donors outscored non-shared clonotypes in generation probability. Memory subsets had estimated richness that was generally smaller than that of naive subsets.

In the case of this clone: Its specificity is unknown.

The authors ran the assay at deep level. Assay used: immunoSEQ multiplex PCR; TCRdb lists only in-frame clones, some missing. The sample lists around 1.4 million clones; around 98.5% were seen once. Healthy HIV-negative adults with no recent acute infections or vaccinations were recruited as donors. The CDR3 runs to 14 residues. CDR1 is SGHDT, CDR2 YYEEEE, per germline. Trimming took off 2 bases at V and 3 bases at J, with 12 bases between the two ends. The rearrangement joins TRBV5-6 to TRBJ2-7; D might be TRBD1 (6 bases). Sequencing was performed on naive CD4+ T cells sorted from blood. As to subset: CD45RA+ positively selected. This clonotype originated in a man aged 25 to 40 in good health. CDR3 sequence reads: CASSFVDSNYEQYF. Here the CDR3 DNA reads TGTGCCAGCAGCTTCGTGGACAGCAACTACGAGCAGTACTTC.